The entry that follows covers one TCR beta chain sequence. This clonotype has ten or more counts. No cognate antigen has been identified for it. Base qualities are missing; no much larger clone stands one base away. For repertoire sequencing, TCR beta CDR3 regions were amplified from RNA transcripts. HTBI primers and the Qiagen OneStep RT-PCR kit were used in a first-round RT-PCR, which was followed by a second-round multiplex PCR, size selection and purification. Sequencing of the libraries was carried out on an Illumina HiSeq2000 in paired-end mode with 100 bp reads. The study's processing was this. SOAPnuke was used for read processing, and reads with adapters, uncalled bases, a mean Phred below 15, or no exact constant-primer or identifier match were discarded. COPE v1.2.5 was used to merge the high-quality paired reads. Each unique nucleotide sequence was defined as a clonotype, and clonotypes were aligned to IMGT TRB V, D and J references with MiTCR v1.1. The analysis was limited to V-J combinations with a frequency above 0.0001, which together covered approximately 99% of repertoires. For each V-J combination, a TCR clonal expansion and chaos score was defined as the ratio of F50 clonal expansion to chaos observed in the TCRdist matrix. Welch's t-statistics and random forest were used to narrow the features down to about twelve V-J combinations, which were then fed into a naive Bayes classifier. Thyroid-blood repertoire similarity was quantified with the Morisita-Horn index. The public reads were run again by TCRdb, first through fastp at Q25 and then through MiXCR, and only productive beta chains were kept. One record per CDR3 amino acid sequence lists the most common genes and DNA. The V and J calls and clone size are TCRdb's, not the authors'. Within this sample are 300,000 to 400,000 distinct CDR3 sequences, with 17% of them counted one time only. The ten biggest clones cover 10% to 15% of the sample.

Ophthalmopathy patients had moderately to severely active disease, Clinical Activity Score of at least 3, NOSPECS grade of at least 4, and disease duration under 3 months. Patients with other autoimmune diseases, uncontrolled infections, pregnancy or lactation were excluded. Clinical symptoms, serum thyroxine, TRAb, thyroid ultrasound and orbital computed tomography were used for diagnosis. Ficoll-Paque density gradient centrifugation was used to isolate PBMCs from 10 ml of fresh peripheral blood. Total RNA was extracted using Trizol reagent, and RNA quality was checked on an Agilent 2100 Bioanalyzer. The data were obtained in a study of Graves' ophthalmopathy and Graves' hyperthyroidism listed by TCRdb under 2018. In terms of the full investigation: Peripheral blood was collected at initial diagnosis, before any treatment. TCR beta repertoire signatures were used to distinguish Graves' ophthalmopathy from Graves' hyperthyroidism and to predict progression to ophthalmopathy. In total, some 130 blood samples were TCR-sequenced: 40 to 45 ophthalmopathy, some 75 hyperthyroidism and approximately 17 hyperthyroidism-to-ophthalmopathy patients. To explore V-J signatures distinguishing ophthalmopathy from hyperthyroidism, a discovery set of 100 or so patients (fewer than 45 ophthalmopathy, 55 to 60 stable hyperthyroidism) was enrolled. The independent validation cohort included about 19 hyperthyroidism patients plus 17 patients who later progressed from hyperthyroidism to ophthalmopathy. T-cell repertoires of thyroid tissue and blood were compared in several hyperthyroidism patients. Once sampling was done, hyperthyroidism patients were given methimazole at a starting dose of 30 mg daily, while ophthalmopathy patients were given high-dose intravenous methylprednisolone. General study outcomes and caveats: Most expanded thyroid clonotypes with a frequency above 0.001 also appeared in blood, which suggests that blood repertoires may reflect the immune response in the thyroid. In validation, the model predicted ophthalmopathy progression with 55% to 71% sensitivity and 72.22% specificity; about a dozen predicted patients were CT-confirmed with GO in a median of about 6.2 months. Ophthalmopathy was separated from stable hyperthyroidism by the 13-signature model with just under 90% sensitivity and less than 82% specificity in cross-validation and with 80%/75% in the test set. No statistical method was used to set the sample size in advance, and the investigators knew which group each participant was assigned to.

CDR1 SQVTM and CDR2 ANQGSEA were looked up in the germline V gene. The CDR3, from cysteine to phenylalanine, totals 16 residues. Here the CDR3 DNA is all that survives: 48 bases in frame from base 1. For this chain, trimming is 8 bases at the V end and 7 bases at the J end, and the number of junction bases without a gene match is 19. The material sequenced was peripheral blood. Recombination connected TRBV29-1 to TRBJ1-1, with 10 bases in between that match TRBD1. The clonotype was recovered from an adult man with Graves' ophthalmopathy. The nucleotides read TGCAGCAGTACCCAAGGGACAGGGGCGGCGCGGGTTGAAGCTTTCTTT. Translated, this is CSSTQGTGAARVEAFF. The reference TRBV29-1 and TRBJ1-1 proteins fill in what lies around the CDR3, so the full variable domain reads SAVISQKPSRDICQRGTSLTIQCQVDSQVTMMFWYRQQPGQSLTLIATANQGSEATYESGFVIDKFPISRPNLTFSTLTVSNMSPEDSSIYLCSSTQGTGAARVEAFFGQGTRLTVV.